This T cell receptor beta chain is drawn from a study of blood T cell repertoires in COVID-19. Study overall: The United States, Italy and Spain were the sources of the acute and convalescent COVID-19 samples. Nucleic acid was either cDNA or gDNA, and it came from T cells, B-cell-depleted T cells, or PBMCs.

In germline, CDR1 is MNHNY, CDR2 SVGAGI (reference sequence). V dropped 4 bases and J dropped 0; count of bases not matched to a gene: 2. The CDR3 is 14 residues long. Authors' methods: Reference gene primer amplification gave nucleated cell count estimates. Sequenced by immunoSEQ multiplex PCR; TCRdb stores in-frame clones only, minus some. V, J and clone size reflect that table, while D and trimming were determined from the DNA. The table has fewer than 200,000 clones, around 84% seen once. Seattle's cohort entered during active infection and was followed longitudinally. The source material was peripheral blood. V gene TRBV6-6 combines with J gene TRBJ1-1, with TRBD1 identical over 7 bases. This TCR was recovered from a woman of 80 years or more with COVID-19, enrolled during active disease. CDR3 sequence: CASSLDRLNTEAFF. CDR3 in DNA: TGTGCCAGCAGTTTGGACAGGCTGAACACTGAAGCTTTCTTT.